One and the same sample provided the 20 T cell receptor beta chains below, sequenced in a study of CD8+ T cells in alopecia areata. The treatment here: oral pan-JAK inhibitor, 5-10 mg twice daily. Extracted from the samples, RNA was reverse transcribed into cDNA to serve as the sequencing template. Only in-frame clones appear in the TCRdb table, and some are missing; sequencing was by immunoSEQ multiplex PCR. Of around 200,000 clones in the sample, about 48% were seen once. The specimen was CD8+ T cells sorted from blood, collected at week 24, from a patient treated with tofacitinib. These TCRs come from a human donor with alopecia areata.

This clone has only a few counts. The chain uses TRBV11-2 and TRBJ2-4; 7 bases fit TRBD1. The CDR3 has 14 residues. CDR1 and CDR2 from the germline V gene are SGHAT and FQNNGV. Trimming at V came to 4 bases and at J to 4 bases, leaving 4 bases not matched to a gene. The CDR3 DNA sequence: TGTGCCAGCAGCTCGACAGGGTTAAAAAACATTCAGTACTTC. Translating it yields CASSSTGLKNIQYF.

The J gene is TRBJ1-2, the V gene TRBV30; D ambiguous. Trimming cost V 1 base and J 4 bases, with 10 bases left between them. This CDR3 contains 13 residues. Germline loops: CDR1 GTSNPN, CDR2 SVGIG (reference sequence). As DNA, the CDR3 is TGTGCCTGGAGTGCCTCCGGGATCTATGGCTACACCTTC. The encoded protein is CAWSASGIYGYTF.

The rearrangement links TRBV2 to TRBJ2-7, with D perhaps TRBD1 (6 bases). V lost 6 bases and J 4 bases, leaving 13 bases between the germline ends. The CDR3 has 13 residues. CDR1 and CDR2 (germline): SNHLY, FYNNEI. In nucleotides, the CDR3 is TGTGCCAGCAGACCAGGGGCAGTTTACGAGCAGTACTTC. Protein: CASRPGAVYEQYF.

This sequence joins TRBV6-5 and TRBJ1-2; 9 nucleotides align to TRBD1. The V gene's germline CDR1 is MNHEY and CDR2 SVGAGI. CDR3 size: 13 residues. Trimming removed 4 bases from V and 7 bases from J; junction bases left unmatched: 4. CDR3 in amino acids: CASSWTGEGGYTF. The DNA for the CDR3 is TGTGCCAGCAGTTGGACAGGGGAAGGTGGCTACACCTTC.

V and J are TRBV5-6 and TRBJ1-6; no firm D call. Trimming left V 2 bases short and J 7 bases short, with 7 bases between. The CDR3 has 13 amino acids. Germline V gene sequence: CDR1 SGHDT, CDR2 YYEEEE. This CDR3 is CASSFGQNSPLHF. In DNA form, the CDR3 reads TGTGCCAGCAGCTTCGGGCAGAATTCACCCCTCCACTTT.

J is TRBJ2-1 and V is TRBV7-8, with 10 nucleotides matching TRBD2. Trimming at V came to 5 bases and at J to 7 bases, leaving 14 bases not matched to a gene. Germline assignment: CDR1 SGHVS and CDR2 FQNEAQ. This CDR3 spans 17 amino acids. This CDR3 is CASSPRLAGELTNEQFF. The CDR3, as DNA: TGTGCCAGCAGCCCCCGACTAGCGGGTGAGTTGACTAATGAGCAGTTCTTC.

In this sample, this clone turned up a few times. The rearrangement links TRBV19 to TRBJ1-5; D is unresolved. With 6 bases removed from V and 5 bases from J, the gap between germline ends came to 17 bases. The germline CDR1 and CDR2 sequences are LNHDA and SQIVND (reference sequence). The CDR3 has 15 residues. CDR3 DNA: TGTGCCAGTAGGTTGGTCCCCAGAGGAGATCAGCCCCAGCATTTT. Encoded protein: CASRLVPRGDQPQHF.

This sequence joins TRBV7-9 and TRBJ2-7; no reliable D call. V was clipped by 5 bases and J by 5 bases, with 10 bases between them. Germline V CDR1 and CDR2: SEHNR, FQNEAQ (reference sequence). The CDR3 length is 12 residues. For the CDR3, the DNA is TGTGCCAGCAGCCCGACTCCGAACGAGCAGTACTTC. Translating it yields CASSPTPNEQYF.

The V call is TRBV27, the J call TRBJ1-5; 8 nucleotides align to TRBD1. The CDR3 contains 16 residues. The ends lost 5 bases at V and 7 bases at J; junction bases unmatched: 13. Germline V gene sequence: CDR1 MNHEY, CDR2 SMNVEV (reference sequence). CDR3 sequence reads: CASSLLGQGRRQPQHF. The CDR3 DNA reads as TGTGCCAGCAGTCTCCTAGGACAGGGCCGTCGCCAGCCCCAGCATTTT.

The V and J genes are TRBV12-5 and TRBJ2-3; possibly TRBD1 or TRBD2 for D (5 bases each). Trimming removed 5 bases at V and 1 base at J, with 16 bases between. The CDR3 sequence is 16 residues long. Germline V gives CDR1 LGHNT, CDR2 FRNRAP. This CDR3 reads CASGLSRDQGTDTQYF. The DNA for the CDR3 is TGTGCTAGTGGTCTAAGCCGGGACCAAGGCACAGATACGCAGTATTTT.

This clone appeared a few times. The gene calls are TRBV25-1 and TRBJ1-2; the D is unclear. V lost 2 bases and J lost 8, with 6 bases in between. The CDR3 length is 11 residues. The germline V gene encodes CDR1 MGHDK and CDR2 SYGVNS. The CDR3 region is CASSEPAGYTF. CDR3 DNA: TGTGCCAGCAGTGAACCGGCCGGCTACACCTTC.

The genes are TRBV7-2 and TRBJ2-3, with a tentative D call TRBD2 (5 bases). Trimming shortened V by 3 bases and J by 2 bases, and 21 bases separated the two germline ends. This CDR3 is built from 18 residues. CDR1 and CDR2 (germline): SGHTA, FQGNSA. This CDR3 reads CASSLRLLDRGFTDTQYF. CDR3 coding DNA: TGTGCCAGCAGCTTGAGGTTACTCGACCGAGGGTTCACAGATACGCAGTATTTT.

V usage is TRBV28 and J usage is TRBJ2-1, with D unclear. This CDR3 region has 14 residues. Germline V gene lookup returns CDR1 MDHEN and CDR2 SYDVKM. Trimming took off 5 bases at V and 0 bases at J, with 8 bases between the two ends. The DNA for the CDR3 is TGTGCCAGCAGTGCGCGGAGCTCCTACAATGAGCAGTTCTTC. Protein product: CASSARSSYNEQFF.

V gene TRBV6-5 combines with J gene TRBJ1-6, with a possible D match to TRBD1 (6 bases). The ends were cut back, 6 bases at V and 6 bases at J, with 12 bases in the middle. The germline CDR1 and CDR2 sequences are MNHEY and SVGAGI. The CDR3 length is 14 residues. The CDR3 nucleotides are TGTGCCAGCAGGGGAGGGGGGACTAATTCACCCCTCCACTTT. Protein sequence: CASRGGGTNSPLHF.

V gene TRBV5-1 combines with J gene TRBJ2-3, with D maybe TRBD2 (6 bases). This CDR3 region has 16 residues. Germline V gene lookup returns CDR1 SGHRS and CDR2 YFSETQ. Trimming cost V 4 bases and J 4 bases, with 19 bases left between them. In DNA form, the CDR3 reads TGCGCCAGCAGCGCGTTCGTAGGAGGGTACGCAGATACGCAGTATTTT. Protein sequence: CASSAFVGGYADTQYF.

This rearrangement joins TRBV29-1 to TRBJ2-5; perhaps TRBD2 as D (5 bases). Germline CDR1 and CDR2: SQVTM and ANQGSEA. V lost 5 bases and J lost 5, with 12 bases in between. The CDR3 is made up of 12 amino acids. The CDR3 DNA reads TGCAGCGTTCCACGGGGTTCGGAGACCCAGTACTTC. It specifies CSVPRGSETQYF.

This clone came up a few times. This chain uses TRBV27 with TRBJ1-2; weak D call: TRBD1 (6 bases). The CDR3 contains 13 residues. Trimming shortened V by 0 bases and J by 5 bases, and 7 bases separated the two germline ends. Looked up from germline, CDR1 is MNHEY and CDR2 is SMNVEV (reference sequence). The CDR3 DNA is TGTGCCAGCAGTTTATCGGGGGCGTATGGCTACACCTTC. Translated, it gives CASSLSGAYGYTF.

This clone was seen a handful of times. The chain links TRBV7-6 to TRBJ2-7; 7 bases agree with TRBD1. CDR1 is SGHVS, CDR2 FNYEAQ, per germline. J lost 3 bases, V lost 5 bases, and 7 bases had no gene match. This CDR3 is 14 amino acids long. Here the CDR3 DNA reads TGTGCCAGCAGCCCTAGTAGGGACAGCTACGAGCAGTACTTC. Translating it yields CASSPSRDSYEQYF.

V gene TRBV6-1 combines with J gene TRBJ2-7; D uncertain. The CDR3 runs to 13 residues. The V gene's germline CDR1 is MNHNS and CDR2 SASEGT. Trimming took off 1 base at V and 2 bases at J, with 6 bases between the two ends. The CDR3 bases are TGTGCCAGCAGTGAAGTGATAGCCTACGAGCAGTACTTC. Protein product: CASSEVIAYEQYF.

The J gene is TRBJ2-1, the V gene TRBV30; perhaps TRBD1 as D (5 bases). The germline V and J ends were trimmed by 0 bases and 12 bases, with 12 bases remaining between them. The CDR3 is 12 amino acids. CDR1 GTSNPN and CDR2 SVGIG come from the germline V gene (reference sequence). The CDR3 region has the DNA TGTGCCTGGAGTGTATCTGGTGGGGCGCAGTTCTTC. Its protein product is CAWSVSGGAQFF.